Below, 24 T cell receptor beta chains from the same sample are listed, as sequenced in a study of PD-L1 blockade in urothelial cancer. The table came from immunoSEQ multiplex PCR; TCRdb's copy has only in-frame clones and leaves some out. The table shows roughly 120,000 clones, with approximately 90% occurring only once. The time point denotes: peripheral blood 6 weeks after treatment start. The source material was PBMCs, sampled around atezolizumab (anti-PD-L1) treatment. The source of these receptors is a man in his fifties or sixties with urothelial cancer.

The chain joins TRBV5-6 to TRBJ2-7; a weak D match, TRBD1 (7 bases). V was trimmed by 2 bases and J by 3 bases, leaving 21 bases between them. This CDR3 has 17 residues. Germline V lookup: CDR1 SGHDT, CDR2 YYEEEE. As DNA, the CDR3 is TGTGCCAGCAGCTTAGCATTTGGCGGGGACAGCTTCTACGAGCAGTACTTC. Translated, it gives CASSLAFGGDSFYEQYF.

This sequence joins TRBV2 and TRBJ1-1, with a weak D call TRBD1 (6 bases). Trimming cost V 7 bases and J 4 bases, with 16 bases left between them. Looked up from germline, CDR1 is SNHLY and CDR2 is FYNNEI. The CDR3 has 14 amino acids. The CDR3 DNA follows: TGTGCCAGCAACGGGTTGGGACAAACCACTGAAGCTTTCTTT. As protein: CASNGLGQTTEAFF.

This chain connects TRBV28 to TRBJ1-5; D gene uncertain. This CDR3 has 12 amino acids. Looked up from germline, CDR1 is MDHEN and CDR2 is SYDVKM. Trimming took off 6 bases at V and 6 bases at J, with 9 bases between the two ends. The CDR3 DNA reads TGTGCCAGCAGCAAGCCGCTTCAGCCCCAGCATTTT. This codes for CASSKPLQPQHF.

This chain joins TRBV9 and TRBJ2-3; D call uncertain. In germline, CDR1 is SGDLS, CDR2 YYNGEE. Trimming left V 4 bases short and J 3 bases short, with 9 bases between. This CDR3 contains 13 residues. The CDR3 loop is CASSPPTTDTQYF. The CDR3 region has the DNA TGTGCCAGCAGCCCTCCTACTACAGATACGCAGTATTTT.

The chain employs TRBV7-9 and TRBJ2-7; tentatively, D is TRBD2 (6 bases). The CDR3 runs 14 residues. In germline, CDR1 is SEHNR, CDR2 FQNEAQ (reference sequence). The ends were cut back, 4 bases at V and 6 bases at J, with 16 bases in the middle. The CDR3 here is CASSSTGSLFEQYF. CDR3 coding DNA: TGTGCCAGCAGCTCCACCGGGAGCCTCTTCGAGCAGTACTTC.

V gene TRBV30 combines with J gene TRBJ2-5, with D perhaps matching TRBD2 (6 bases). V was pared by 1 base and J by 4 bases, with 13 bases between. This CDR3 has 14 amino acids. Germline V CDR1 and CDR2: GTSNPN, SVGIG (reference sequence). CDR3 in amino acids: CAWSGQGGTETQYF. In DNA form, the CDR3 reads TGTGCCTGGAGTGGCCAGGGAGGCACAGAGACCCAGTACTTC.

The CDR3 coding sequence is TGCGCCAGCCAAAGCGGGAGGGCCGCCGATGAGCAGTTCTTC. Protein sequence: CASQSGRAADEQFF. The V gene is TRBV10-1, the J gene TRBJ2-1; 10 bases agree with TRBD2. With V trimmed by 8 bases and J by 8 bases, 9 bases remained unmatched. Germline V gene lookup returns CDR1 WNHNN and CDR2 SYGVQD (reference sequence). CDR3 length: 14 residues.

This chain connects TRBV5-4 to TRBJ1-1; 7 bases map to TRBD1. The CDR3 is 16 residues long. CDR1 and CDR2 from the germline V gene are SGHNT and YYREEE (reference sequence). V shed 2 bases, J shed 5 bases, and the junction held 12 bases outside the gene matches. The CDR3 sequence is CASSFSTGRKSTEAFF. CDR3 bases: TGTGCCAGCAGCTTTTCGACAGGGCGTAAGAGTACTGAAGCTTTCTTT. Drawing the rest from reference TRBV5-4 and TRBJ1-1, the complete variable domain is ETGVTQSPTHLIKTRGQQVTLRCSSQSGHNTVSWYQQALGQGPQFIFQYYREEENGRGNFPPRFSGLQFPNYSSELNVNALELDDSALYLCASSFSTGRKSTEAFFGQGTRLTVV.

This clone came up once. CDR3 sequence: CASSAPGGDGKLFF. DNA of the CDR3: TGTGCCAGTAGTGCCCCGGGCGGGGATGGTAAACTGTTTTTT. This chain connects TRBV19 to TRBJ1-4; no clear D. Looked up from germline, CDR1 is LNHDA and CDR2 is SQIVND (reference sequence). Trimming took off 5 bases at V and 11 bases at J, with 18 bases between the two ends. The CDR3 totals 14 residues.

V usage is TRBV7-3 and J usage is TRBJ2-7, with TRBD1 matching over 11 bases. This CDR3 spans 15 amino acids. Germline V lookup: CDR1 SGHTA, CDR2 FQGTGA. The ends lost 0 bases at V and 5 bases at J; junction bases unmatched: 3. CDR3: CASSLTGGQGDEQYF. The CDR3 DNA reads as TGTGCCAGCAGCTTAACGGGGGGACAGGGGGACGAGCAGTACTTC.

V and J are TRBV7-2 and TRBJ1-3; 8 bases are shared with TRBD1. V lost 5 bases and J lost 4; bases outside the gene matches: 7. This CDR3 spans 15 amino acids. The germline gives CDR1 SGHTA, CDR2 FQGNSA. CDR3 amino acids: CASSVGQGSGNTIYF. The CDR3 bases are TGTGCCAGCAGCGTCGGACAGGGATCCGGAAACACCATATATTTT.

V gene TRBV7-9 combines with J gene TRBJ1-2, with unresolved D. The germline gives CDR1 SEHNR, CDR2 FQNEAQ (reference sequence). With 1 base removed from V and 2 bases from J, the gap between germline ends came to 8 bases. This CDR3 comprises 14 residues. CDR3 loop: CASSLVVANYGYTF. The CDR3 region has the DNA TGTGCCAGCAGCTTAGTGGTGGCCAACTATGGCTACACCTTC.

The chain carries TRBV7-2 and TRBJ2-7; TRBD1 matches at 7 bases. Trimming took 3 bases from V and 3 from J; bases not matched to a gene: 2. This CDR3 is built from 13 residues. Germline lookup yields CDR1 SGHTA and CDR2 FQGNSA. Written as DNA, the CDR3 is TGTGCCAGCAGCTTTACAGGGGTCTACGAGCAGTACTTC. This encodes CASSFTGVYEQYF.

J is TRBJ2-3 and V is TRBV5-4; D remains unclear. CDR3 length: 14 residues. Germline V gives CDR1 SGHNT, CDR2 YYREEE (reference sequence). Trimming left V 6 bases short and J 1 base short, with 12 bases between. The chain's CDR3 is CASKGAYGTDTQYF. The CDR3 coding sequence is TGTGCCAGCAAAGGAGCCTACGGCACAGATACGCAGTATTTT.

This clone has only a few counts. The chain combines TRBV7-9 with TRBJ2-7; the D gene is possibly TRBD1 (5 bases). The CDR3 length is 15 residues. V was trimmed by 1 base and J by 3 bases, leaving 13 bases between them. The V gene's germline CDR1 is SEHNR and CDR2 FQNEAQ (reference sequence). The CDR3 region has the DNA TGTGCCAGCAGCTTAGGGCAGGGCCGGATCTACGAGCAGTACTTC. It is translated as CASSLGQGRIYEQYF.

This sequence joins TRBV9 and TRBJ1-4, with 7 positions matching TRBD1. The V segment lost 4 bases and the J segment 4 bases; nucleotides outside the gene matches: 7. CDR3 length: 15 residues. CDR1 and CDR2 (germline): SGDLS, YYNGEE. DNA of the CDR3: TGTGCCAGCAGCCCAACAGGGGCCTATAATGAAAAACTGTTTTTT. This sequence encodes CASSPTGAYNEKLFF.

The chain joins TRBV19 to TRBJ2-1; D is perhaps TRBD1 (6 bases). CDR3 length: 14 amino acids. CDR1 and CDR2 from the germline V gene are LNHDA and SQIVND (reference sequence). Trimming left V 4 bases short and J 3 bases short, with 10 bases between. CDR3 bases: TGTGCCAGTAGTAGTACAGGGAACTACAATGAGCAGTTCTTC. Amino acid sequence: CASSSTGNYNEQFF.

This clone was seen only once. V gene TRBV23-1 combines with J gene TRBJ2-6, with 11 bases identical to TRBD1. TRBV23-1 has ORF status, its function being uncertain. The CDR3 is 18 amino acids. Trimming cost V 1 base and J 3 bases; bases outside gene matches: 5. The CDR3 sequence is CASSQFQDRGHGANVLTF. The CDR3 nucleotides read TGCGCCAGCAGTCAATTTCAGGACAGGGGGCATGGGGCCAACGTCCTGACTTTC.

This clone was seen only once. V usage is TRBV25-1 and J usage is TRBJ2-1; 14 bases match TRBD2. Germline V gene data show CDR1 as MGHDK and CDR2 as SYGVNS. The V gene end was trimmed by 1 base and the J gene end by 3 bases; junction bases not matched to a gene: 5. This CDR3 is 18 amino acids long. The CDR3 region has the DNA TGTGCCAGCAGTGAATTGGGGACTAGCGGGAGTGGCTACAATGAGCAGTTCTTC. The encoded protein is CASSELGTSGSGYNEQFF.

The chain couples TRBV6-5 to TRBJ1-1; 8 positions match TRBD1. J lost 4 bases, V lost 6 bases, and 7 bases had no gene match. The CDR3 runs to 14 residues. CDR1 is MNHEY and CDR2 is SVGAGI in the germline V gene. Written as DNA, the CDR3 is TGTGCCAGCAGGATGACGACAGGGGCCACTGAAGCTTTCTTT. Translated, it gives CASRMTTGATEAFF.

The gene calls are TRBV11-2 and TRBJ1-5; no reliable D call. CDR1 and CDR2 (germline): SGHAT, FQNNGV. V was clipped by 1 base and J by 9 bases, with 10 bases between them. The CDR3 consists of 13 residues. The CDR3 nucleotides read TGTGCCAGCAGCTTAGCCCGGGAAATGCCCCAGCATTTT. As protein: CASSLAREMPQHF.

J is TRBJ1-1 and V is TRBV19, with D possibly TRBD1 on 5 matching bases. V was pared by 11 bases and J by 0 bases, with 13 bases between. CDR1 is LNHDA, CDR2 SQIVND, per germline (reference sequence). The length of the CDR3 is 13 residues. The CDR3 DNA is TGTGCCTCCAACCCAGGGTTGAACACTGAAGCTTTCTTT. Protein: CASNPGLNTEAFF.

V usage is TRBV19 and J usage is TRBJ1-5; D perhaps matches TRBD1 (6 bases). Germline V gene data show CDR1 as LNHDA and CDR2 as SQIVND (reference sequence). There are 17 residues in the CDR3. V lost 5 bases and J 1 base, leaving 18 bases between the germline ends. CDR3 residues: CASSARARGGSNQPQHF. DNA for the CDR3: TGTGCCAGTAGTGCCCGGGCTAGGGGGGGAAGCAATCAGCCCCAGCATTTT. Using reference TRBV19 and TRBJ1-5 for the parts outside the CDR3, the full variable domain is DGGITQSPKYLFRKEGQNVTLSCEQNLNHDAMYWYRQDPGQGLRLIYYSQIVNDFQKGDIAEGYSVSREKKESFPLTVTSAQKNPTAFYLCASSARARGGSNQPQHFGDGTRLSIL.

V is TRBV30 and J is TRBJ2-5; a weak D match, TRBD1 (6 bases). Germline CDR1 is GTSNPN and CDR2 is SVGIG (reference sequence). The CDR3 has 12 residues. V was shortened by 7 bases and J by 2 bases, with 11 bases between the two germline ends. CDR3 nucleotide sequence: TGTGCCTTACAGGGTTATCAAGAGACCCAGTACTTC. It translates to CALQGYQETQYF.